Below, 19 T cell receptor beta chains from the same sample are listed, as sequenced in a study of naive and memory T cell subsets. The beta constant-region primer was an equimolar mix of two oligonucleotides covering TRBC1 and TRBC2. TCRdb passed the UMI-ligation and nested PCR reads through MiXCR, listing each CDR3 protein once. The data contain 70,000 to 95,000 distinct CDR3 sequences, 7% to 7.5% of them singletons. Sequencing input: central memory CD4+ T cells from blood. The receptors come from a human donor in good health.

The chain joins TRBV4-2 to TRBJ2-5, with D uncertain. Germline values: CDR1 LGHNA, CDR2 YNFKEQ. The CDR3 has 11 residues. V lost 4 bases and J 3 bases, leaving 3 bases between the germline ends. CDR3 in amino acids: CASSREETQYF. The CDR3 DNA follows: TGTGCCAGCAGCCGTGAAGAGACCCAGTACTTC.

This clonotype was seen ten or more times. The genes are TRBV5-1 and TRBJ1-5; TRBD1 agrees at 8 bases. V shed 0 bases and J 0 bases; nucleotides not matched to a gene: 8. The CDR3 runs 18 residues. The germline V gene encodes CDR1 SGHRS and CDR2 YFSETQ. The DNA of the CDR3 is TGCGCCAGCAGCTTGGGGATCCCGGGACAGGCTAGCAATCAGCCCCAGCATTTT. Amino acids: CASSLGIPGQASNQPQHF.

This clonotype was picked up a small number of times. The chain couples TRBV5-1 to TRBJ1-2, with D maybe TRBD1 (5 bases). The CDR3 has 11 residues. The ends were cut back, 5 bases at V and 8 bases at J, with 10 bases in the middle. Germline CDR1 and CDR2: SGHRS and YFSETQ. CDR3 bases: TGCGCCAGCAGGGAGGGGATCGGCTACACCTTC. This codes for CASREGIGYTF. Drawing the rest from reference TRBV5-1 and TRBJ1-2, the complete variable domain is KAGVTQTPRYLIKTRGQQVTLSCSPISGHRSVSWYQQTPGQGLQFLFEYFSETQRNKGNFPGRFSGRQFSNSRSEMNVSTLELGDSALYLCASREGIGYTFGSGTRLTVV.

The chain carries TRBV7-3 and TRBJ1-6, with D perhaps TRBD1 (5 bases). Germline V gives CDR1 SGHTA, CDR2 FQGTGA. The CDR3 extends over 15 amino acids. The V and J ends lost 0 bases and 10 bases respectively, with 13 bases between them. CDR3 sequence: CASSLTAGYSSPLHF. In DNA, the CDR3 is TGTGCCAGCAGCTTAACGGCAGGGTACTCCTCACCCCTCCACTTT.

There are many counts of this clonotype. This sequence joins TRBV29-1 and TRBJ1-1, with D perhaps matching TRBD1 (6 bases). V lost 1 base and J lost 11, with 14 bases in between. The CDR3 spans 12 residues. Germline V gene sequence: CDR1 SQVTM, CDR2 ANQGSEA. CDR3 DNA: TGCAGCGTTGAAGGGGGGGCTCGGGTTGCTTTCTTT. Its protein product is CSVEGGARVAFF.

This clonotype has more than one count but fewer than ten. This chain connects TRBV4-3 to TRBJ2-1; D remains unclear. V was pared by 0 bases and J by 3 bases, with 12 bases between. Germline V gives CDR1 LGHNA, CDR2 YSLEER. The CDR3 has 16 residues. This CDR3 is CASSQDVTLFYNEQFF. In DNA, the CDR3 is TGCGCCAGCAGCCAAGATGTCACCCTCTTCTACAATGAGCAGTTCTTC.

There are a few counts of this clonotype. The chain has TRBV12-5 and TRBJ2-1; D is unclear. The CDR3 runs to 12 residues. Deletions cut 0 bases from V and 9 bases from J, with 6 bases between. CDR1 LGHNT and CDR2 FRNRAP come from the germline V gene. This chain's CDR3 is CASGLVSVEQFF. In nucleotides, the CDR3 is TGTGCTAGTGGTTTGGTGTCAGTTGAGCAGTTCTTC.

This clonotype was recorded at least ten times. CDR3 loop: CASSQARVVFGANVLTF. In DNA form, the CDR3 reads TGCGCCAGCAGCCAAGCCAGGGTAGTGTTTGGGGCCAACGTCCTGACTTTC. The rearrangement links TRBV4-3 to TRBJ2-6, with D possibly matching TRBD1 (5 bases). The CDR3 is made up of 17 amino acids. V was pared by 1 base and J by 3 bases, with 13 bases between. Germline V gene data show CDR1 as LGHNA and CDR2 as YSLEER.

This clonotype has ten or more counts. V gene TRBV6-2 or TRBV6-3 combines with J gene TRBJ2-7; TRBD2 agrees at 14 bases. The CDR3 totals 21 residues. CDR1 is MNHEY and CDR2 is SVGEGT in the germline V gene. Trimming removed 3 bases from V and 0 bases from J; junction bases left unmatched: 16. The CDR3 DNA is TGTGCCAGCAGTTATTACAGTACGGGACTAGCGGGGGATCAGATCTCCTACGAGCAGTACTTC. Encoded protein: CASSYYSTGLAGDQISYEQYF.

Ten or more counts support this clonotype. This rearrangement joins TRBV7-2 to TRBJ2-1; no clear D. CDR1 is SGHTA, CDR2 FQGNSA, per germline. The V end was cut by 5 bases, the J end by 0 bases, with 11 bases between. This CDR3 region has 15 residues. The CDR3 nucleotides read TGTGCCAGCAGCACGTCCGGCGTCTCCTACAATGAGCAGTTCTTC. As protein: CASSTSGVSYNEQFF.

CDR3 protein: CASSLAGRNSPLHF. CDR3 in DNA: TGTGCCAGCAGCTTAGCAGGGCGTAATTCACCCCTCCACTTT. V is TRBV7-8 and J is TRBJ1-6; D unclear. Germline-derived CDR1 and CDR2 are SGHVS and FQNEAQ. The CDR3 is 14 amino acids. With 0 bases removed from V and 6 bases from J, the gap between germline ends came to 6 bases.

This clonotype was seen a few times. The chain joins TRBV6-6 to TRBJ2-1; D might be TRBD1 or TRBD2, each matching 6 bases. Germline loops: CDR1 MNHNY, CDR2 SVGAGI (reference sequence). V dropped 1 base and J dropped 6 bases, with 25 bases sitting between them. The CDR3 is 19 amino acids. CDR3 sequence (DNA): TGTGCCAGCAGTTACTTGTCAGGGGACGGCGCGGGAAGGGGCAATGAGCAGTTCTTC. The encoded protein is CASSYLSGDGAGRGNEQFF.

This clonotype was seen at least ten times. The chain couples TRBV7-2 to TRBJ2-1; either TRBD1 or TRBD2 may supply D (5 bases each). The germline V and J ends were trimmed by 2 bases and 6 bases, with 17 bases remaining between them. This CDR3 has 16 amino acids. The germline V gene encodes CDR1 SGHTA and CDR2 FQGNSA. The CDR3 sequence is CASSLNAGTKLNEQFF. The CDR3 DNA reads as TGTGCCAGCAGCTTAAATGCAGGGACGAAGCTCAATGAGCAGTTCTTC. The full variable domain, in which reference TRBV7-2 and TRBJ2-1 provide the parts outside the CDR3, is GAGVSQSPSNKVTEKGKDVELRCDPISGHTALYWYRQSLGQGLEFLIYFQGNSAPDKSGLPSDRFSAERTGGSVSTLTIQRTQQEDSAVYLCASSLNAGTKLNEQFFGPGTRLTVL.

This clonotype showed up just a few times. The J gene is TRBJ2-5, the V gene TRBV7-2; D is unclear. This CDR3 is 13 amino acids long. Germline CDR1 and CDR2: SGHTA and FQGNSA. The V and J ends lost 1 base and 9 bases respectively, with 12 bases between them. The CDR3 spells CASSLEGPESQYF. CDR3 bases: TGTGCCAGCAGCTTAGAGGGCCCTGAGTCCCAGTACTTC.

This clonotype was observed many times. CDR3 region: CASSPRSNTEAFF. CDR3 bases: TGTGCCAGCAGCCCCCGATCGAACACTGAAGCTTTCTTT. This chain uses TRBV6-1 with TRBJ1-1; the D is unclear. Trimming removed 6 bases at V and 1 base at J, with 9 bases between. The CDR3 runs to 13 residues. CDR1 MNHNS and CDR2 SASEGT come from the germline V gene.

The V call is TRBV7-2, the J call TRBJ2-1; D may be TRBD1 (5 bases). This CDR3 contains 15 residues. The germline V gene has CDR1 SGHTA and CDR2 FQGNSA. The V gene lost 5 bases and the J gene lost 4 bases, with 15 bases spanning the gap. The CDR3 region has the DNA TGTGCCAGCAGCCCGATGGGTAGGGGTTACAATGAGCAGTTCTTC. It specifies CASSPMGRGYNEQFF.

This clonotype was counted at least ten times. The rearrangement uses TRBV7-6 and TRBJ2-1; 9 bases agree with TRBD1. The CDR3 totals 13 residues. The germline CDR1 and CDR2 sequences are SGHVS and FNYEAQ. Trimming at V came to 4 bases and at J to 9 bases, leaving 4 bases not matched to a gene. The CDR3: CASSSTGGGEQFF. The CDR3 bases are TGTGCCAGCAGCTCGACAGGGGGGGGTGAGCAGTTCTTC. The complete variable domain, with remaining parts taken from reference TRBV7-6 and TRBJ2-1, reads GAGVSQSPRYKVTKRGQDVALRCDPISGHVSLYWYRQALGQGPEFLTYFNYEAQQDKSGLPNDRFSAERPEGSISTLTIQRTEQRDSAMYRCASSSTGGGEQFFGPGTRLTVL.

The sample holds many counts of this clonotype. CDR3 region: CSAREPRGQGEEQYF. The CDR3, as DNA: TGCAGTGCTAGAGAACCTCGGGGACAGGGGGAAGAGCAGTACTTC. The gene calls are TRBV20-1 and TRBJ2-7, with 11 positions matching TRBD1. The CDR3 loop spans 15 amino acids. With V trimmed by 0 bases and J by 7 bases, 8 bases remained unmatched. The germline V gene encodes CDR1 DFQATT and CDR2 SNEGSKA (reference sequence).

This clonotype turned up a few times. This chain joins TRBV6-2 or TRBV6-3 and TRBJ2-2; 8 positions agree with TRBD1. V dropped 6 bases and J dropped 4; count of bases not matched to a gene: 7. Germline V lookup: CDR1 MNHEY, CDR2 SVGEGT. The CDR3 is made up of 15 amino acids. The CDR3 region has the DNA TGTGCCAGCAGCCGGACAGGGTCGGGCACCGGGGAGCTGTTTTTT. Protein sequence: CASSRTGSGTGELFF.